This is a list of T cell receptor beta chains from one sample in a study of blood T cells in healthy people across ages. From the 5' RACE reads, TCRdb called clonotypes with MiXCR, one entry per CDR3 protein. This table has about 780,000 distinct CDR3 sequences, more than 35% appearing once. Sequencing input: blood. The receptors here all came from a man older than 75 in good health. CDR3s include the opening cysteine and the closing phenylalanine or tryptophan. The D gene is left open where the match is weak. The size of a clone is reported for some rows only, either as once, few or many, or as a class for expanded clones.

D	J	V	size	CDR3
TRBD1	TRBJ1-5	TRBV9	.	CASSVGDRRNQPQHF
.	TRBJ2-5	TRBV5-6	few	CASSSVVAGETQYF
.	TRBJ2-2	TRBV15	once	CATSSGKTGELFF
TRBD1	TRBJ2-1	TRBV7-6	many	CASSPGTGGNEQFF
.	TRBJ2-3	TRBV5-1	.	CASSRTVGSTDTQYF
TRBD2	TRBJ2-3	TRBV6-2/TRBV6-3	few	CASSYGTGNVPKRLAGEDTQYF
.	TRBJ2-3	TRBV5-1	.	CASSREGFLFTDTQYF
.	TRBJ2-7	TRBV7-3	many	CASSPGTQTYEQYF
TRBD1	TRBJ2-7	TRBV6-5	few	CASSRDRSTAYEQYF
TRBD1	TRBJ1-4	TRBV25-1	.	CASSEYGQGLDEKLFF
.	TRBJ2-1	TRBV7-9	.	CASSLVPLEQFF
.	TRBJ2-7	TRBV29-1	many	CSVEDPRSYEQYF
TRBD1	TRBJ2-3	TRBV5-1	.	CASSLNRGYTDTQYF
.	TRBJ2-1	TRBV20-1	.	CSALHPLRNEQFF
TRBD1	TRBJ2-5	TRBV19	few	CASSTAGTGGYEQYF
TRBD1	TRBJ1-5	TRBV20-1	.	CSATGGRLGGVFQHF
TRBD1	TRBJ2-4	TRBV4-2	.	CASSQDRQGANIQYF
TRBD2	.	TRBV4-2	.	CASSTNVGRLAVETQYF
TRBD2	TRBJ2-1	TRBV15	once	CATSRDWGTSGRVNEQFF
TRBD1	.	TRBV4-1	.	CASSPWTGMGETQFF
TRBD1	TRBJ1-1	TRBV7-3	.	CASSTQTGTEAFF
.	TRBJ2-6	TRBV30	few	CAWTKSSGANVLTF
.	TRBJ2-5	TRBV29-1	few	CSVGTTGGTQYF
.	TRBJ2-3	TRBV28	.	CASSFPSRGPRTDTQYF
.	TRBJ2-7	TRBV20-1	few	CSAQGRGTANEQYF
.	TRBJ2-3	TRBV7-3	.	CASSLTGAARRGTQYF
.	TRBJ2-2	TRBV7-2	.	CASSLRRGTTGELFF
.	TRBJ2-7	TRBV4-2	once	CASSLPSTGATYNEQYF
TRBD2	TRBJ2-3	TRBV20-1	.	CSARSSLSGTSTDTQYF
TRBD2	TRBJ2-1	TRBV7-8	many	CASSTFRTSTGYNEQFF
.	TRBJ2-3	TRBV27	few	CASSLRLVTDTQYF
.	TRBJ1-1	TRBV5-4	.	CASSLGGDMNTEAFF
.	TRBJ2-7	TRBV7-2	.	CASSFQRDYGTFSSYEQYF
.	TRBJ2-3	TRBV20-1	.	CGARSRGSTDTQYF
TRBD2	TRBJ2-3	TRBV20-1	few	CSAPSGTAGGMSGTDTQYF
.	TRBJ2-7	TRBV19	few	CASSLPGSSSEQYF
.	TRBJ1-1	TRBV3-1	.	CASSPGRPTEAFF
.	TRBJ2-5	TRBV7-6	.	CASSRTGMGGRAVETQYF
TRBD2	TRBJ2-5	TRBV12-3/TRBV12-4	many	CASSFERGPQETQYF
.	TRBJ1-2	TRBV6-6	.	CASSYSGEYGYTF
.	.	TRBV14	.	CASSQETFYYEQYF
TRBD1	TRBJ1-1	TRBV7-3	.	CASSLRTGEAAFF
.	TRBJ2-7	TRBV7-2	few	CASRMARGEDAYEQYF
TRBD2	TRBJ2-7	TRBV20-1	many	CSGGLTYEQYF
.	TRBJ2-1	TRBV5-1	.	CASSGDGGSYNEQFF
TRBD2	TRBJ2-3	TRBV7-2	few	CASSALAEADTQYF
.	TRBJ2-5	TRBV20-1	few	CSAHNPGRQETQYF
.	TRBJ2-3	TRBV9	.	CASSVEKVTDTQYF
TRBD2	TRBJ2-3	TRBV9	.	CASSVAASGRNPDTQYF